The 18 T cell receptor beta chains given below trace back to one sample, sequenced in a study of T cells in Graves' hyperthyroidism and ophthalmopathy. It was RNA transcripts that yielded the amplified TCR beta CDR3 regions. RT-PCR in the first round (using the HTBI primer set) targeted the TCR CDR3. TCRdb passed the multiplex PCR reads through MiXCR, listing each CDR3 protein once. Of around 530,000 distinct CDR3 sequences listed, more than 15% are singletons. Sequences were obtained from blood. The receptors here all came from a woman aged 18-29 years with Graves' ophthalmopathy.

This clonotype occurred a few times. Germline is not matched at one junction end, which may reflect a read error. The chain has TRBV7-2 and TRBJ2-1; D unresolved. The CDR3 extends over 13 amino acids. Germline V gene sequence: CDR1 SGHTA, CDR2 FQGNSA. In DNA form, the CDR3 reads TGTGCCAGCGGCTTAGTAATAGTCGATGAGCAGTTCTTC. Translating gives CASGLVIVDEQFF.

The chain is built from TRBV7-8 and TRBJ2-3; D ambiguous. The CDR3 loop spans 13 amino acids. From germline, CDR1 is SGHVS and CDR2 FQNEAQ. Trimming cost V 5 bases and J 7 bases, with 13 bases left between them. The CDR3 DNA sequence: TGTGCCAGCAGCCCGATTGGCCCAAATACGCAGTATTTT. This gives the protein CASSPIGPNTQYF.

The chain carries TRBV12-5 and TRBJ1-1; D remains unclear. The CDR3 covers 14 residues. V was clipped by 5 bases and J by 1 base, with 11 bases between them. The germline CDR1 and CDR2 sequences are LGHNT and FRNRAP. CDR3 in amino acids: CASGPEGWNTEAFF. CDR3 nucleotide sequence: TGTGCTAGTGGTCCCGAAGGGTGGAACACTGAAGCTTTCTTT.

The rearrangement links TRBV11-2 to TRBJ1-2; the D is unclear. The CDR3 consists of 15 residues. In germline, CDR1 is SGHAT, CDR2 FQNNGV. The V gene lost 2 bases and the J gene lost 8 bases, with 18 bases spanning the gap. CDR3 DNA sequence: TGTGCCAGCAGCTTAAGGACGACGGGGAGGAAAGGCTACACCTTC. This encodes CASSLRTTGRKGYTF.

This clonotype was counted between two and nine times. The chain uses TRBV2 and TRBJ1-2; D perhaps matches TRBD1 (6 bases). This CDR3 has 16 residues. The V end was cut by 6 bases, the J end by 4 bases, with 21 bases between. Germline values: CDR1 SNHLY, CDR2 FYNNEI. For the CDR3, the DNA is TGTGCCAGCAGACCCAGCCCTTTCACAGGGATCTATGGCTACACCTTC. It specifies CASRPSPFTGIYGYTF.

The chain employs TRBV7-9 and TRBJ1-5; perhaps TRBD1 as D (5 bases). Germline CDR1 is SEHNR and CDR2 is FQNEAQ (reference sequence). The CDR3 is 16 residues long. V was clipped by 5 bases and J by 0 bases, with 14 bases between them. The CDR3 reads CASSHSQVDSNQPQHF. For the CDR3, the DNA is TGTGCCAGCAGCCACTCACAGGTAGATAGCAATCAGCCCCAGCATTTT.

This clonotype came up once. This rearrangement joins TRBV24-1 to TRBJ2-4; D gene ambiguous. CDR3 size: 11 residues. Trimming cost V 9 bases and J 5 bases, with 7 bases left between them. The V gene's germline CDR1 is KGHDR and CDR2 SFDVKD. The CDR3 sequence is CATSLENIQYF. The CDR3 DNA follows: TGTGCCACCTCGTTGGAAAACATTCAGTACTTC.

The chain has TRBV18 and TRBJ1-1, with 7 positions matching TRBD1. This CDR3 region has 15 residues. Trimming cost V 0 bases and J 4 bases; bases outside gene matches: 5. Germline-derived CDR1 and CDR2 are KGHSH and LQKENI. The CDR3: CASSPPKKGATEAFF. The CDR3 DNA follows: TGTGCCAGCTCACCACCGAAAAAGGGGGCCACTGAAGCTTTCTTT.

A few counts support this clonotype. CDR3 loop: CASSEGLAPYNEQFF. The CDR3 region has the DNA TGTGCCAGCAGTGAAGGACTAGCGCCCTACAATGAGCAGTTCTTC. This chain links TRBV25-1 with TRBJ2-1, with 9 bases lining up with TRBD2. The germline V gene encodes CDR1 MGHDK and CDR2 SYGVNS. CDR3 length: 15 amino acids. The junction had 1 base not matched to a gene; V was cut back by 2 bases and J by 2 bases.

The chain carries TRBV29-1 and TRBJ2-3, with D unclear. Trimming left V 3 bases short and J 0 bases short, with 4 bases between. This CDR3 has 12 amino acids. The germline CDR1 and CDR2 sequences are SQVTM and ANQGSEA. The CDR3 DNA follows: TGCAGCGTTGAGGCTAGCACAGATACGCAGTATTTT. Its protein is CSVEASTDTQYF.

This chain joins TRBV11-2 and TRBJ2-1; 9 nucleotides agree with TRBD2. Unmatched junction bases numbered 13, after V lost 5 bases and J lost 5 bases. The CDR3 spans 17 residues. Germline V CDR1 and CDR2: SGHAT, FQNNGV. This CDR3 reads CASSGWVESGGNNEQFF. The CDR3 nucleotides read TGTGCCAGCAGCGGGTGGGTAGAGAGCGGGGGGAACAATGAGCAGTTCTTC.

This clonotype was seen many times. The CDR3 protein is CASSSRLAGEYNEQFF. Written as DNA, the CDR3 is TGTGCCAGCAGCTCAAGACTAGCGGGAGAGTACAATGAGCAGTTCTTC. This chain joins TRBV7-9 and TRBJ2-1; 12 nucleotides match TRBD2. The J segment lost 4 bases and the V segment lost 4 bases, leaving 5 bases of the junction unmatched. In germline, CDR1 is SEHNR, CDR2 FQNEAQ (reference sequence). The CDR3 runs to 16 residues.

A few counts support this clonotype. This rearrangement joins TRBV11-3 to TRBJ2-3; 12 nucleotides line up with TRBD1. Germline V gene data show CDR1 as SGHNT and CDR2 as YENEEA. This CDR3 region has 19 residues. The V and J ends lost 0 bases and 5 bases, in that order; junction bases with no gene match: 12. Here the CDR3 reads CASSLDTLAGTGGVDTQYF. CDR3 nucleotide sequence: TGTGCCAGCAGCTTAGATACTCTTGCCGGGACAGGGGGCGTAGATACGCAGTATTTT.

The sample holds a few counts of this clonotype. The V and J genes are TRBV3-1 and TRBJ2-7, with a weak D call TRBD2 (6 bases). This CDR3 comprises 15 residues. Looked up from germline, CDR1 is LGHDT and CDR2 is YNNKEL (reference sequence). V was shortened by 4 bases and J by 6 bases, with 19 bases between the two germline ends. CDR3 sequence reads: CASSLQTGRKGEQYF. CDR3 sequence (DNA): TGTGCCAGCAGCCTGCAGACCGGGAGAAAGGGCGAGCAGTACTTC.

This clonotype has more than one count but fewer than ten. This sequence joins TRBV28 and TRBJ1-2; TRBD1 might be the D (6 bases). The CDR3 is made up of 14 amino acids. The germline V and J ends were trimmed by 6 bases and 5 bases, with 16 bases remaining between them. Germline assignment: CDR1 MDHEN and CDR2 SYDVKM. This CDR3 is CASSPWGGAYGYTF. In DNA, the CDR3 is TGTGCCAGCAGCCCTTGGGGGGGCGCTTATGGCTACACCTTC.

The chain joins TRBV25-1 to TRBJ2-3, with 10 bases identical to TRBD2. The V gene end was trimmed by 4 bases and the J gene end by 5 bases; junction bases not matched to a gene: 15. This CDR3 has 18 amino acids. Germline CDR1 reads MGHDK; CDR2 reads SYGVNS. The CDR3 here is CASSGQGASGRAVDTQYF. For the CDR3, the DNA is TGTGCCAGCAGTGGGCAGGGGGCGAGCGGGAGGGCTGTAGATACGCAGTATTTT.

This clonotype has at least ten counts. The chain is built from TRBV20-1 and TRBJ2-1; TRBD1 matches 9 bases. This CDR3 has 15 residues. Germline values: CDR1 DFQATT, CDR2 SNEGSKA (reference sequence). V lost 2 bases and J lost 5; bases outside the gene matches: 7. The CDR3 protein is CSARPGTGFNNEQFF. The CDR3 DNA reads as TGCAGTGCTAGACCCGGGACAGGGTTTAACAATGAGCAGTTCTTC.

Many counts were recorded for this clonotype. The V and J genes are TRBV5-1 and TRBJ2-3; D is unclear. Germline loops: CDR1 SGHRS, CDR2 YFSETQ. Trimming removed 3 bases from V and 5 bases from J, with 7 bases in between. The CDR3 runs 12 residues. DNA for the CDR3: TGCGCCAGCAGCTCGGGCCGAGATACGCAGTATTTT. It translates to CASSSGRDTQYF.